Below, 32 T cell receptor beta chains from the same sample are listed, as sequenced in a study of OX40 agonist ivuxolimab in advanced cancers. Sequencing used immunoSEQ multiplex PCR; TCRdb keeps in-frame clones, though not all of them. The table records under 40,000 clones, 84% of them present only once. The source material was CD4+ or CD8+ T cells sorted from blood, sampled in a trial of the OX40 agonist ivuxolimab. The receptors come from an adult with an advanced solid tumor such as melanoma, head and neck, liver or kidney cancer.

This clone was seen a single time. This chain joins TRBV6-5 and TRBJ1-1, with 7 bases identical to TRBD1. The V segment lost 2 bases and the J segment 3 bases; nucleotides outside the gene matches: 6. CDR3 size: 15 residues. Germline assignment: CDR1 MNHEY and CDR2 SVGAGI. CDR3 nucleotide sequence: TGTGCCAGCAGTTACCCACGACAGGGTTACACTGAAGCTTTCTTT. It encodes CASSYPRQGYTEAFF.

V usage is TRBV15 and J usage is TRBJ2-2; D ambiguous. The CDR3 spans 15 residues. The germline V gene encodes CDR1 LNHNV and CDR2 YYDKDF (reference sequence). Trimming removed 1 base at V and 4 bases at J, with 10 bases between. CDR3 nucleotide sequence: TGTGCCACCAGCAGAGCTCAGTCCGGCACCGGGGAGCTGTTTTTT. It yields the protein CATSRAQSGTGELFF.

The rearrangement uses TRBV10-3 and TRBJ1-5; D remains ambiguous. Trimming took off 3 bases at V and 2 bases at J, with 8 bases between the two ends. The CDR3 totals 14 residues. Germline lookup yields CDR1 ENHRY and CDR2 SYGVKD. CDR3 bases: TGTGCCATCAGTGACCCCGTCGGCAATCAGCCCCAGCATTTT. This sequence encodes CAISDPVGNQPQHF.

The chain links TRBV6-6 to TRBJ1-3; D gene ambiguous. The CDR3 spans 13 residues. Germline V gene data show CDR1 as MNHNY and CDR2 as SVGAGI (reference sequence). V lost 0 bases and J 4 bases, leaving 4 bases between the germline ends. Here the CDR3 DNA reads TGTGCCAGCAGTTACTCGACCGGAAACACCATATATTTT. The encoded protein is CASSYSTGNTIYF.

The CDR3 DNA reads as TGTGCCAGCAGCTTATCCCAAATAGCGGGCCCCTACAATGAGCAGTTCTTC. It is translated as CASSLSQIAGPYNEQFF. The genes are TRBV7-8 and TRBJ2-1, with TRBD2 matching 7 bases. V lost 2 bases to trimming and J lost 2 bases; unmatched junction nucleotides: 9. CDR1 is SGHVS and CDR2 is FQNEAQ in the germline V gene. The CDR3 has 17 amino acids.

This clone occurred a few times. CDR3 sequence reads: CASSRDYSTYEQYF. CDR3 nucleotide sequence: TGTGCCAGCAGCCGGGACTATAGTACTTACGAGCAGTACTTC. The rearrangement joins TRBV6-1 to TRBJ2-7, with 7 bases fitting TRBD2. V lost 6 bases, J lost 4 bases, and 9 bases stayed unmatched. Germline V lookup: CDR1 MNHNS, CDR2 SASEGT. The CDR3 length is 14 residues.

The genes are TRBV7-8 and TRBJ2-7; possibly TRBD2 for D (5 bases). The CDR3 is 16 residues long. CDR1 and CDR2 from the germline V gene are SGHVS and FQNEAQ. With 3 bases removed from V and 1 base from J, the gap between germline ends came to 16 bases. CDR3 nucleotide sequence: TGTGCCAGCAGCTTGCGGACTCGTAGCCCATCCTACGAGCAGTACTTC. Translating gives CASSLRTRSPSYEQYF.

This clone was picked up one time. The genes are TRBV6-1 and TRBJ2-7; TRBD1 matches at 8 bases. CDR3 size: 13 residues. Losses at the gene ends were 9 bases for V and 0 bases for J; bases not matched to a gene: 4. Germline assignment: CDR1 MNHNS and CDR2 SASEGT. CDR3 amino acids: CASRTGFSYEQYF. The CDR3 nucleotides read TGTGCCAGTCGGACAGGGTTCTCCTACGAGCAGTACTTC.

This clone showed up just once. J is TRBJ1-2 and V is TRBV6-5, with TRBD1 identical over 8 bases. Germline CDR1 MNHEY, CDR2 SVGAGI. This CDR3 is 13 amino acids long. V was pared by 7 bases and J by 8 bases, with 9 bases of the junction left unmatched. The CDR3 DNA follows: TGTGCCAGCACCCAAGGACAGGGCCGGGGCTACACCTTC. Encoded protein: CASTQGQGRGYTF.

V and J are TRBV28 and TRBJ2-1, with 7 bases lining up with TRBD1. The CDR3 is made up of 14 amino acids. CDR1 is MDHEN and CDR2 is SYDVKM in the germline V gene. With V trimmed by 6 bases and J by 1 base, 3 bases remained unmatched. CDR3 DNA: TGTGCCAGCAGGGCAGGGGGTTCCTACAATGAGCAGTTCTTC. Protein sequence: CASRAGGSYNEQFF.

CDR3 in DNA: TGTGCCAGCAGCGATTTAGCGGGAGGGGATCCAGATACGCAGTATTTT. Translating gives CASSDLAGGDPDTQYF. The rearrangement uses TRBV5-4 and TRBJ2-3; 11 bases fit TRBD2. The CDR3 totals 16 residues. With V trimmed by 4 bases and J by 4 bases, 8 bases remained unmatched. The germline gives CDR1 SGHNT, CDR2 YYREEE (reference sequence).

This clone was picked up a small number of times. The genes are TRBV7-9 and TRBJ2-1; TRBD2 matches 9 bases. J was trimmed by 16 bases and V by 2 bases; bases with no gene match: 9. This CDR3 region has 13 residues. CDR1 and CDR2 (germline): SEHNR, FQNEAQ (reference sequence). CDR3 region: CASSLTGASGDFF. The CDR3, as DNA: TGTGCCAGCAGCTTAACGGGGGCTAGCGGGGATTTCTTC.

The CDR3 DNA reads TGTGCCAGCAGTTATGAGGGACTTGGGACTGAAGCTTTCTTT. Protein: CASSYEGLGTEAFF. This chain links TRBV28 with TRBJ1-1, with D possibly TRBD1 on 5 matching bases. The V gene lost 4 bases and the J gene lost 5 bases, with 14 bases spanning the gap. The CDR3 covers 14 residues. Germline V gives CDR1 MDHEN, CDR2 SYDVKM.

For the CDR3, the DNA is TGTGCCAGCTCACCTATCCCGACAACTAGCGGGGGGTTCTACGAGCAGTACTTC. It is translated as CASSPIPTTSGGFYEQYF. V usage is TRBV18 and J usage is TRBJ2-7, with TRBD2 identical over 12 bases. The CDR3 has 18 residues. Germline assignment: CDR1 KGHSH and CDR2 LQKENI. Losses at the gene ends were 3 bases for V and 3 bases for J; bases not matched to a gene: 12.

This chain connects TRBV14 to TRBJ2-1; D unclear. This CDR3 spans 14 amino acids. Trimming took 1 base from V and 4 from J, leaving 8 bases between them. CDR1 is SGHDN, CDR2 FVKESK, per germline. In DNA, the CDR3 is TGTGCCAGCAGCCAAGTCGGGTTTTACAATGAGCAGTTCTTC. Translating gives CASSQVGFYNEQFF.

CDR3 DNA: TGCACCTATCGCGGCTCCCACTCCTACAATGAGCAGTTCTTC. It translates to CTYRGSHSYNEQFF. This rearrangement joins TRBV29-1 to TRBJ2-1; no definite D call. Germline CDR1 reads SQVTM; CDR2 reads ANQGSEA. The CDR3 spans 14 residues.

The CDR3: CASSTRTGLAKNIQYF. CDR3 DNA sequence: TGTGCCAGCAGCACCCGGACAGGTTTAGCCAAAAACATTCAGTACTTC. The genes are TRBV7-2 and TRBJ2-4; 7 bases agree with TRBD1. With V trimmed by 5 bases and J by 0 bases, 7 bases remained unmatched. The CDR3 runs to 16 residues. Germline assignment: CDR1 SGHTA and CDR2 FQGNSA.

The CDR3 reads CASSSTGGQGYGYTF. CDR3 nucleotides: TGTGCCAGCAGTTCGACAGGGGGCCAAGGCTATGGCTACACCTTC. V is TRBV2 and J is TRBJ1-2; the match to TRBD1 covers 10 bases. V lost 5 bases and J lost 4; bases outside the gene matches: 7. The CDR3 runs 15 residues. Per the germline V gene, CDR1 is SNHLY and CDR2 is FYNNEI.

This chain links TRBV6-1 with TRBJ1-4, with D hard to call. Germline loops: CDR1 MNHNS, CDR2 SASEGT. Trimming removed 9 bases at V and 1 base at J, with 9 bases between. This CDR3 contains 13 residues. The CDR3 sequence is CASTPETNEKLFF. The CDR3 region has the DNA TGTGCCAGTACGCCGGAAACTAATGAAAAACTGTTTTTT.

Of note for this clone: This same CDR3 is encoded by further DNA sequences in the sample. The chain couples TRBV18 to TRBJ2-7; D is perhaps TRBD1 (6 bases). The V gene lost 3 bases and the J gene lost 2 bases, with 8 bases spanning the gap. Germline-derived CDR1 and CDR2 are KGHSH and LQKENI. This CDR3 comprises 13 residues. The CDR3 coding sequence is TGTGCCAGCTCACCTGGACAGACCTACGAGCAGTACTTC. It translates to CASSPGQTYEQYF.

The V gene is TRBV28, the J gene TRBJ2-1; 8 bases are shared with TRBD1. The CDR3 is 15 residues long. The V segment lost 3 bases and the J segment 6 bases; nucleotides outside the gene matches: 7. CDR1 and CDR2 from the germline V gene are MDHEN and SYDVKM. The CDR3 nucleotides are TGTGCCAGCAGTTTTATCGGGACAGGTAGCAATGAGCAGTTCTTC. Its protein product is CASSFIGTGSNEQFF.

The table lists this clone with a count of one. The chain links TRBV4-2 to TRBJ1-2; possibly TRBD1 for D (5 bases). The V and J ends lost 1 base and 2 bases respectively, with 11 bases between them. The CDR3 runs 15 residues. Per germline, CDR1 LGHNA and CDR2 YNFKEQ. The CDR3 sequence is CASSQVTGENYGYTF. The CDR3 bases are TGTGCCAGCAGCCAAGTAACAGGAGAGAACTATGGCTACACCTTC.

CDR3 nucleotide sequence: TGTGCCAGCAGCTTAGACGCCCAGGGTATCTACGAGCAGTACTTC. Amino acids: CASSLDAQGIYEQYF. The V and J genes are TRBV7-9 and TRBJ2-7; a possible D gene is TRBD1 (5 bases). Germline V gene sequence: CDR1 SEHNR, CDR2 FQNEAQ (reference sequence). This CDR3 is built from 15 residues. The V end was cut by 1 base, the J end by 3 bases, with 13 bases between.

This clone came up a few times. J is TRBJ1-2 and V is TRBV5-1, with unresolved D. Per the germline V gene, CDR1 is SGHRS and CDR2 is YFSETQ. With 0 bases removed from V and 2 bases from J, the gap between germline ends came to 5 bases. The CDR3 extends over 13 amino acids. The CDR3 sequence is CASSLAENYGYTF. As DNA, the CDR3 is TGCGCCAGCAGCTTGGCTGAGAACTATGGCTACACCTTC.

This clone was counted between two and nine times. V is TRBV15 and J is TRBJ1-5; D is uncertain. The CDR3 extends over 15 amino acids. V was trimmed by 0 bases and J by 4 bases, leaving 10 bases between them. From germline, CDR1 is LNHNV and CDR2 YYDKDF (reference sequence). CDR3 in amino acids: CATSRDKGRNQPQHF. CDR3 DNA: TGTGCCACCAGCAGAGATAAGGGCAGGAATCAGCCCCAGCATTTT.

The chain recombines TRBV2 with TRBJ2-1; D is uncertain. Germline CDR1 SNHLY, CDR2 FYNNEI. This CDR3 region has 12 residues. V gave up 6 bases and J gave up 5 bases, with 8 bases separating them. CDR3 sequence (DNA): TGTGCCAGCAGCAGCGCCAACAATGAGCAGTTCTTC. It yields the protein CASSSANNEQFF.

The CDR3 loop is CASSSPSLEGSYEQYF. For the CDR3, the DNA is TGTGCCAGCAGCTCCCCGTCTCTTGAGGGCTCCTACGAGCAGTACTTC. The V call is TRBV11-2, the J call TRBJ2-7; D is possibly TRBD2 (5 bases). Germline lookup yields CDR1 SGHAT and CDR2 FQNNGV. The CDR3 contains 16 residues. Trimming removed 4 bases at V and 0 bases at J, with 16 bases between.

The rearrangement uses TRBV18 and TRBJ1-2; maybe TRBD1 (6 bases). This CDR3 region has 14 residues. Trimming cost V 2 bases and J 5 bases, with 12 bases left between them. CDR1 is KGHSH, CDR2 LQKENI, per germline. In DNA form, the CDR3 reads TGTGCCAGCTCACCATTTGGGGGCCAATATGGCTACACCTTC. Translating gives CASSPFGGQYGYTF. The whole variable domain, remainder taken from reference TRBV18 and TRBJ1-2, is NAGVMQNPRHLVRRRGQEARLRCSPMKGHSHVYWYRQLPEEGLKFMVYLQKENIIDESGMPKERFSAEFPKEGPSILRIQQVVRGDSAAYFCASSPFGGQYGYTFGSGTRLTVV.

The rearrangement joins TRBV7-2 to TRBJ1-1; D is unclear. Germline CDR1 SGHTA, CDR2 FQGNSA. This CDR3 is 13 amino acids long. V was cut by 7 bases and J by 3 bases, with 12 bases left in between. This CDR3 is CASTRMVDTEAFF. The CDR3 DNA reads as TGTGCCAGCACGCGCATGGTTGACACTGAAGCTTTCTTT.

This clone was counted a few times. The chain joins TRBV7-2 to TRBJ1-2; D not resolved. The germline V and J ends were trimmed by 5 bases and 0 bases, with 7 bases remaining between them. Germline CDR1 and CDR2: SGHTA and FQGNSA. The CDR3 extends over 13 amino acids. This CDR3 is CASSRTTNYGYTF. The CDR3 DNA follows: TGTGCCAGCAGCCGAACAACTAACTATGGCTACACCTTC.

The V and J genes are TRBV7-8 and TRBJ2-5; D ambiguous. Germline CDR1 SGHVS, CDR2 FQNEAQ. Trimming removed 0 bases from V and 0 bases from J, with 8 bases in between. CDR3 length: 15 residues. The CDR3 region has the DNA TGTGCCAGCAGCTTAGCGCGGAGTAACCAAGAGACCCAGTACTTC. This sequence encodes CASSLARSNQETQYF.

The genes are TRBV4-1 and TRBJ1-5; possibly TRBD1 for D (5 bases). The CDR3 runs to 17 residues. V lost 0 bases and J 6 bases, leaving 18 bases between the germline ends. CDR1 is MGHRA and CDR2 is YSYEKL in the germline V gene. The chain's CDR3 is CASSQDLRGNLVQPQHF. The CDR3 DNA is TGCGCCAGCAGCCAAGATCTACGGGGGAATCTTGTTCAGCCCCAGCATTTT.